Detailed here is one TCR beta chain. Its antigen is unknown. The authors divided CD4+ cells into CD45RA+ naive and CD45RA-negative memory subsets. The sample comes from a study of shared clonotypes between healthy human individuals. The study's findings and limits: It was observed that 5% to 6.5% of naive CD4 clonotypes were shared across several donors. Naive subsets typically showed greater estimated richness than memory subsets.

V lost 1 base to trimming and J lost 9 bases; unmatched junction nucleotides: 4. CDR1 and CDR2 (germline): SGHRS, YFSETQ. The CDR3 has 15 amino acids. Genomic DNA per cell subset filled all wells of several immunoSEQ plates. Repertoires were generated with immunoSEQ multiplex PCR, while TCRdb's copy carries only in-frame clones and drops some. The sample carries 2,500,000 or so clones, 80% to 95% recorded once. Sequenced: naive CD4+ T cells from PBMCs. The subset denotes: CD45RA+ positively selected. The receptor's source is a young man in good health. Some clones in this sample may be carry-over from other donors' samples. The chain links TRBV5-1 to TRBJ2-1, with 13 bases identical to TRBD2. Written as DNA, the CDR3 is TGCGCCAGCAGCTTGACGGGACTAGCGGGAATTGAGCAGTTCTTC. Protein product: CASSLTGLAGIEQFF.